This T cell receptor (beta chain) comes out of a study of regulatory and conventional T cells in RAG deficiency (dated by TCRdb to 2015 to 2018). Describing the broader study: High-throughput TCR beta sequencing was used to compare the diversity and composition of the Treg, conventional CD4+ and CD8+ T cell repertoires of RAG-deficient patients with those of healthy controls.

Before genomic DNA was extracted, conventional CD4+ T cells were isolated from blood as CD25-low CD127-high cells. Repertoire analyses used about eight healthy control donors as the comparison group. What the authors observed across the whole study: For some subjects, some analyses of T-cell subsets were not performed. RAG-deficient patients showed markedly lower Shannon entropy and higher Simpson indices than control T-cell subpopulations. All patient T-cell subsets had shorter CDR3 lengths; Omenn syndrome patients showed >85% Treg-Tconv repertoire overlap at nucleotide and amino acid level. Rather than being bona fide Treg cells, the sorted CD25-high CD127-low cells in Omenn syndrome patients may represent peripherally activated cells. In Omenn syndrome and CID/AS patients compared with controls, approximately 98-fold fewer unique TCR beta sequences were detected from Treg cells, versus 8.5 to 10-fold fewer for other subsets.

Inclusive of the bounding cysteine and phenylalanine, the CDR3 is 16 residues long. Of all the DNA, just the CDR3 is kept, 48 bases in frame from base 1. Trimming costs V 1 base and J 2 bases, and their ends lie 12 bases apart. CDR1 SGHAT and CDR2 FQNNGV were looked up in the germline V gene. The library came from the immunoSEQ multiplex PCR assay. Genomic DNA from the sorted T-cell subsets was used to amplify rearranged TCR beta chain products, which were then sequenced. Per the original workflow: Shannon entropy and Simpson indices were used to quantify the repertoire diversity of productive TCR beta rearrangements. Clonal expansion was assessed by the summed frequency of the 100 most abundant productive TCR beta clonotypes among total reads. A self-reactivity index based on amino acid usage at CDR3beta positions 6 and 7 was applied to the TRB repertoires. Two-way ANOVA was applied to the repertoire analyses, whereas Student t or Mann-Whitney tests were applied to the flow cytometric analyses. Sourced from immuneACCESS, this table was stored by TCRdb with only in-frame sequences that have V and J called. A share of the clones is absent; for the studies checked, an unresolved V gene accounts for under half, and the remainder has no known explanation. The D gene and trimming were derived from the DNA, and the V and J assignments and clone size from that table. This sample holds approximately 21,000 clones; around 97% were observed only once. 1.3% of the sample lies in the top ten.

On this clone itself: Its antigen has not been determined. Base qualities are not recorded, but no much larger clone differs from it by a single base.

These data were also filed under a second study, of regulatory T cells. Per the second study: The multiplex PCR used 52 forward TRBV primers and 13 reverse TRBJ primers, with assay-based and computational corrections for amplification bias. Restricted unique TRB V-J pairs and skewed V and J gene usage were observed in patient repertoires, most markedly in regulatory T cells. The study compared T-cell receptor beta repertoires of sorted regulatory, conventional CD4+ and CD8+ T cells between CD3G-deficient patients and healthy controls. Peripheral blood mononuclear cells were isolated by Ficoll density separation. Within the immunoSEQ assay, multiplex PCR amplified rearranged TRB loci from genomic DNA. An Illumina HiSeq platform was used to sequence the TRB amplicons. Custom algorithms error-filtered the raw sequences and aligned them to reference gene sequences, after which the immunoSEQ online tools were used for analysis. Frequencies of productive and nonproductive TRB rearrangements were assessed among unique sequences as well as among total sequences. Prism software was used to run t tests, Mann-Whitney tests or two-way ANOVA for comparisons between groups.

The clonotype was recovered from a human donor in good health. Material for sequencing was CD25- CD4+ T cells sorted from blood. This chain is built from TRBV11-2 and TRBJ2-1, with the D gene call left open. The CDR3 corresponds to CASSLGASSPYNEQFF. Here is the DNA: TGTGCCAGCAGCTTAGGGGCGTCGAGCCCCTACAATGAGCAGTTCTTC.